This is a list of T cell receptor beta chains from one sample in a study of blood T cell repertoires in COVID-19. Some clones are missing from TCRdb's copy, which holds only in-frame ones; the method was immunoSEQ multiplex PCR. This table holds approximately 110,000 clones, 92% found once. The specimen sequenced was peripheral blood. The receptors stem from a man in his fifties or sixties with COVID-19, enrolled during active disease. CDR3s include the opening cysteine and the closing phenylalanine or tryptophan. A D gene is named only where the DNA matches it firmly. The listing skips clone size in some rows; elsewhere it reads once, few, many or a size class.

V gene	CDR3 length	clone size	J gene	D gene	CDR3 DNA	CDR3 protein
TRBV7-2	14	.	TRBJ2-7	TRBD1	TGTGCCAGTGTCCAGGGACAGGGGGCCGGCGAGCAGTACTTC	CASVQGQGAGEQYF
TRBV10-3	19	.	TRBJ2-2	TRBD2	TGTGCCATCAGTGAGTCTAGACTAGCGGGACCCGGTCGCACCGGGGAGCTGTTTTTT	CAISESRLAGPGRTGELFF
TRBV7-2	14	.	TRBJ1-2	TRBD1	TGTGCCAGCAGCGCGGACAGGGAAGGGGATGGCTACACCTTC	CASSADREGDGYTF
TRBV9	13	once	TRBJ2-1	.	TGTGCCAGCAGCGTAGCACTTAGCAATGAGCAGTTCTTC	CASSVALSNEQFF
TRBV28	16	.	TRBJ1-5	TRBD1	TGTGCCAGCAGTTTCGACAGGGGAGGGGGCAATCAGCCCCAGCATTTT	CASSFDRGGGNQPQHF
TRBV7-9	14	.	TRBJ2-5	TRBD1	TGTGCCAGCAGCTTCGGGGACAGAGAAGAGACCCAGTACTTC	CASSFGDREETQYF
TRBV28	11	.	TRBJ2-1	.	TGTGCCAGCAGTACCGGGAGACAGCAGTTCTTC	CASSTGRQQFF
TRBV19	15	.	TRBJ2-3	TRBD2	TGTGCCAGTAGTATAACTAGCGGGAGCTCAGATACGCAGTATTTT	CASSITSGSSDTQYF
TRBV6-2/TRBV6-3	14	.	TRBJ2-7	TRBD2	TGTGCCAGCAGTCTTTGGGAGGGCCTGGGGGAGCAGTACTTC	CASSLWEGLGEQYF
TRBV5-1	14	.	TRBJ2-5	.	TGCGCCAGCAGCTCCCCAGCGGACCAAGAGACCCAGTACTTC	CASSSPADQETQYF
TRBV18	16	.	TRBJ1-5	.	TGTGCCAGCTCACCATTGGGAGGGCAGGGTAATCAGCCCCAGCATTTT	CASSPLGGQGNQPQHF
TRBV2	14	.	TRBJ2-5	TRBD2	TGTGCCAGCAGTGGGATGGGGGGGAAAGAGACCCAGTACTTC	CASSGMGGKETQYF
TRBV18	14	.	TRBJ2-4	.	TGTGCCAGCTCACCTTTGGGGGGCAAAAACATTCAGTACTTC	CASSPLGGKNIQYF
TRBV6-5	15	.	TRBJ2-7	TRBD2	TGTGCCAGCAGACCCGGGACTAGCGGCTCCTACGAGCAGTACTTC	CASRPGTSGSYEQYF
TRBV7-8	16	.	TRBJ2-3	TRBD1	TGTGCCAGCAGCTTACGGACAGGGGGGAGCACAGATACGCAGTATTTT	CASSLRTGGSTDTQYF
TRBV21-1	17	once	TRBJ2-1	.	TGTGCCAGCAGCAAAGACGATAGCGGGAGACCCTACAATGAGCAGTTCTTC	CASSKDDSGRPYNEQFF
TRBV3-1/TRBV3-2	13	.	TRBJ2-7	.	TGTGCCAGCAGCCTCATCCCAGGCGGGGATGAGTACTTC	CASSLIPGGDEYF
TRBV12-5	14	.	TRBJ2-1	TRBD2	TGTGCTAGTGGACAAGAAACTAGCGGGAGTGAGCAGTTCTTC	CASGQETSGSEQFF
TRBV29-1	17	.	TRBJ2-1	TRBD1	TGCAGCGGTTCGACAGGGGGCCCCCGGAGCTCCTACAATGAGCAGTTCTTC	CSGSTGGPRSSYNEQFF
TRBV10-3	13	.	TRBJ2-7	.	TGTGCCATCAGTGACCGGGACACCTACGAGCAGTACTTC	CAISDRDTYEQYF
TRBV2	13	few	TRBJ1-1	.	TGTGCCAGCCTGGAGACCCTGAACACTGAAGCTTTCTTT	CASLETLNTEAFF
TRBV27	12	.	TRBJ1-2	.	TGTGCCAGCAGGCAAGTGGGGGGGAGCTACACCTTC	CASRQVGGSYTF
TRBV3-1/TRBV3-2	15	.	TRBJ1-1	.	TGTGCCAGCAGCCAAGAAGCAGGGCGTAACACTGAAGCTTTCTTT	CASSQEAGRNTEAFF
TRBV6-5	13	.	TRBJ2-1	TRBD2	TGTGCCAGCATGCTAGCGGGAGGTAATGAGCAGTTCTTC	CASMLAGGNEQFF
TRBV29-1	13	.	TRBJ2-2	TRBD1	TGCAGCGTTGGATACAGGGGCACCGGGGAGCTGTTTTTT	CSVGYRGTGELFF
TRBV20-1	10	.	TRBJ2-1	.	TGCAGTGCTTCCCATACCGGGCAGTTCTTC	CSASHTGQFF
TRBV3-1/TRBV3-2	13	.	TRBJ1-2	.	TGTGCCAGCAGCAACAACAGGGCCCATGGCTACACCTTC	CASSNNRAHGYTF
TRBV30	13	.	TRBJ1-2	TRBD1	TGTGCCTGGAGTGTTCAGGGGGGTCAAGGCTACACCTTC	CAWSVQGGQGYTF
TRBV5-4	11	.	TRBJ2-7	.	TGTGCCAGCAGCTTGGCGGGGGAGCAGTACTTC	CASSLAGEQYF
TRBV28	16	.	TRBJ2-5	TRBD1	TGTGCCAGCAGTTCAACCGGGACAGGGGGCCGGGAGACCCAGTACTTC	CASSSTGTGGRETQYF
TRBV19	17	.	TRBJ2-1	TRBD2	TGTGCCAGCGCAGGGGGCGGTGGGACTAGCGGTCTCGGGGAGCAGTTCTTC	CASAGGGGTSGLGEQFF
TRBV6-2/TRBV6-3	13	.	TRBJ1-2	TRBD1	TGTGCCAGCATCCCGGGACAGGGGAGAGGCTACACCTTC	CASIPGQGRGYTF
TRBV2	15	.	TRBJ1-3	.	TGTGCCAGCAGTGACGTTACGGGGGCTGGAAACACCATATATTTT	CASSDVTGAGNTIYF
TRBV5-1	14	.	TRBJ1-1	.	TGCGCCAGCAGCTTTCCGAACGAGGGCACTGAAGCTTTCTTT	CASSFPNEGTEAFF
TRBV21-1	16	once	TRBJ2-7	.	TGTGCCAGCACCTTCTCACCGATAGCGGGAGTGTACGAGCAGTACTTC	CASTFSPIAGVYEQYF
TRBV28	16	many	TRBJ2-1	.	TGTGCCAGCATCCCTTCGCGGGGATCCTCCTACAATGAGCAGTTCTTC	CASIPSRGSSYNEQFF
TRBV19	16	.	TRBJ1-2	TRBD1	TGTGCCAGTAGACCCCGCCGGGACAGGCAAGACTATGGCTACACCTTC	CASRPRRDRQDYGYTF
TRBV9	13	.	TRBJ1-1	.	TGTGCCAGCAACTCAAATCCGAACACTGAAGCTTTCTTT	CASNSNPNTEAFF
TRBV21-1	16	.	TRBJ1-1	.	TGTGCCAGCAGCAAAGAACGGCCTAGGATGAACACTGAAGCTTTCTTT	CASSKERPRMNTEAFF
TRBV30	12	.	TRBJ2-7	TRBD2	TGTGCCTCCAGGCGGGAGGAGTACGAGCAGTACTTC	CASRREEYEQYF
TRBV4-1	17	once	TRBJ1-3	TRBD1	TGCGCCAGCAGCCAAGTACAGGGGGGTACCTCTGGAAACACCATATATTTT	CASSQVQGGTSGNTIYF
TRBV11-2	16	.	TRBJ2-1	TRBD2	TGTGCCAGCAGCCCTTGGACTAGCGCAACCTACAATGAGCAGTTCTTC	CASSPWTSATYNEQFF
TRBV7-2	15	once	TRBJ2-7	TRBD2	TGTGCCAGCAGTCCTAGCGGGAGCCCCTCCTACGAGCAGTACTTC	CASSPSGSPSYEQYF
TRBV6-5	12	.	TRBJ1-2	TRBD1	TGTGCCAGCAGTCGACAGGGCTATGGCTACACCTTC	CASSRQGYGYTF
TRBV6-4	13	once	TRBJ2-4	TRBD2	TGTGCCAGCAGTGAGCAGGGAGGGGACATTCAGTACTTC	CASSEQGGDIQYF
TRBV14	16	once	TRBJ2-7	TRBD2	TGTGCCAGCAGCCGAAGTAGCGGGAGGGCCGACAGGGAGCAGTACTTC	CASSRSSGRADREQYF
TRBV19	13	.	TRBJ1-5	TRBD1	TGTGCCAGTAGTATACAGGGGGAAGGCCCCCAGCATTTT	CASSIQGEGPQHF
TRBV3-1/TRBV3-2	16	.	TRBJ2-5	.	TGTGCCAGCAGCCAAGAGTTGGCCAGGCTGTTCGAGACCCAGTACTTC	CASSQELARLFETQYF
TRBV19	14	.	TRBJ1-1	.	TGTGCCAGTATAGACTTACAGGGTGTTAATGAAGCTTTCTTT	CASIDLQGVNEAFF
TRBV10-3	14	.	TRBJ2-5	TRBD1	TGTGCCACCTGGGACAGGGGGCGCGGAGAGACCCAGTACTTC	CATWDRGRGETQYF
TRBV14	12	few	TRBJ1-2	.	TGTGCCAGCAGCCAAGACGTCTATGGCTACACCTTC	CASSQDVYGYTF
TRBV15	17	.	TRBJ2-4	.	TGTGCCACCAGCAGAGAGGGAATAGCGGTAGCCAAAAACATTCAGTACTTC	CATSREGIAVAKNIQYF
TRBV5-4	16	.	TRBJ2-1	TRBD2	TGTGCCAGCAGCTTGGTGTCCGGGAGGGTCGACAATGAGCAGTTCTTC	CASSLVSGRVDNEQFF
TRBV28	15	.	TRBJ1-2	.	TGTGCCAACAGTCCGCTACCCCAGGGTAACTATGGCTACACCTTC	CANSPLPQGNYGYTF
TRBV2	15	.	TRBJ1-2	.	TGTGCCAGCAGTGAGATGGGCGGGGGCGCCTATGGCTACACCTTC	CASSEMGGGAYGYTF
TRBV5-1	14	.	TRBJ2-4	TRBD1	TGCGCCAGCAGCGCGGGACAGGGGAAAAACATTCAGTACTTC	CASSAGQGKNIQYF
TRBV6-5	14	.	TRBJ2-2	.	TGTGCCAGCAGCTTCGGTCCGAACACCGGGGAGCTGTTTTTT	CASSFGPNTGELFF
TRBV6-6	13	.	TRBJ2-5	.	TGTGCCAGCAGTTACGTAGGGGAAGAGACCCAGTACTTC	CASSYVGEETQYF
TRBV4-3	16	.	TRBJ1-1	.	TGCGCCAGCAGCCAAGATTTAGCAGGGCTGGGGACTGAAGCTTTCTTT	CASSQDLAGLGTEAFF